This TCR beta chain was obtained from a study of blood T cell repertoires in COVID-19. In the study overall: From the United States, Italy and Spain came samples of acute and convalescent COVID-19. PBMCs, B-cell-depleted T cells, or T cells provided the cDNA or gDNA that made up the material.

Authors' data handling: Amplified reference gene primers provided the basis for estimating nucleated cell counts. Method: immunoSEQ multiplex PCR; TCRdb's copy keeps in-frame clones and lacks some. V, J and clone size are taken as reported in that table, and D and trimming were inferred from the DNA itself. The sample contains roughly 93,000 clones, over 70% of which appear only once. The CDR3 runs to 15 residues. Trimming removed 7 bases from V and 5 bases from J; junction bases left unmatched: 9. Germline V gives CDR1 MDHEN, CDR2 SYDVKM. Specimen: peripheral blood. The V and J genes are TRBV28 and TRBJ2-1, with 9 bases fitting TRBD2. The origin of this receptor is a human donor in a cohort sampled during active COVID-19. Written as DNA, the CDR3 is TGTGCCAGCATTGGGACTAGCCTGAAAAACAATGAGCAGTTCTTC. Amino acids: CASIGTSLKNNEQFF.